Reported below is one T cell receptor beta chain. The specificity of this receptor is unknown. Per-base qualities were not stored, and no clone one base away is much larger. This entry comes from a study of neoadjuvant anti-PD-1 for oral cavity cancer (dated by TCRdb to about 2021). With respect to the entire study: Before curative-intent surgical resection, most patients were given three to four biweekly doses of nivolumab at 3 mg/kg. Patients without progression received a fourth nivolumab dose around day 43 and underwent definitive surgical resection on days 50-56. The parent correlative cohort included roughly 13 patients, with a roughly 35% response rate. Patients with complete response, partial response or stable disease by RECIST 1.1 were defined as responders, whereas patients with progression were defined as non-responders. Beyond this particular receptor, the publication reports: Only three patients per response group were included in the TCR analyses, and larger cohorts for validation were called for by the authors. After neoadjuvant nivolumab, significantly higher T cell clonality (Gini index) was found within PBMCs in non-responders than in responders. A higher pretreatment blood Treg/Th17 ratio correlated with both higher pretreatment blood TCRbeta clonality and lower post-treatment tumor TCRbeta clonality.

The sample's time point label, decoded: after neoadjuvant nivolumab, at surgical resection. None of the patients had received prior systemic or radiation treatment, and all were newly diagnosed with stage II-IVA oral cavity squamous cell carcinoma. The cohort was composed of patients with HPV-negative, locally advanced oral cavity squamous cell carcinoma. Peripheral blood mononuclear cells were analyzed directly and were not maintained or expanded in culture. The samples were obtained from a longitudinal correlative study of a single-arm phase II trial testing neoadjuvant nivolumab in oral cavity squamous cell carcinoma. Subject-matched pre- and post-treatment PBMCs and tumors from three responders and three non-responders underwent genomic DNA-based TCRbeta sequencing. Peripheral blood mononuclear cells were drawn once before nivolumab treatment and a second time after treatment, when surgery took place. The Maxwell RSC DNA from Cells kit was used to extract genomic DNA from PBMCs.

PBMC libraries used mostly about 450 ng of input genomic DNA for deep sequencing, with six replicates per sample. Following the manufacturer's instructions, the team built TCRbeta libraries using the immunoSEQ hsTCRbeta kit. Sequencing of the completed libraries took place using an Illumina NovaSeq 6000 S4 flow cell after they had been pooled to approximately 2.8 nM. From the authors' description of their analysis: The immunoSEQ Analyzer was used for raw data preprocessing and quality control. The analysis was limited to productive rearrangements, and each clonotype was defined by a unique CDR3 amino acid sequence. Repertoire clonality was estimated as the Gini-Simpson index, which was computed with the R package tcR. Student's t test was used to compare Gini indices, and Pearson correlation was used to assess associations with tumor size change. Not all clones reach the TCRdb copy of this immuneACCESS table, which keeps in-frame sequences only. Checked studies attribute under half of the gap to unresolved V genes and leave the rest unexplained. V, J and clone size were drawn from that table, and D and trimming were deduced from the DNA. The sample table lists approximately 45,000 clones, 65% to 85% of them with a count of one. The biggest ten clones account for around 5.1% of the sample.

The source material was PBMCs, sampled after nivolumab (anti-PD-1) treatment. This sequence originates from a person between 40 and 79 years old with oral cavity squamous cell carcinoma.

The encoded CDR3 is CASSRTEWETQYF. The DNA is TGTGCCAGTAGCCGGACAGAATGGGAGACCCAGTACTTC. The chain is made from TRBV19 and TRBJ2-5; TRBD1 might be the D gene, on 6 matching bases. The germline V gene (reference sequence) provides CDR1 LNHDA and CDR2 SQIVND. The CDR3 has 13 amino acids, counting the end cysteine and phenylalanine. The CDR3 DNA has 39 bases and is translated from base 1. The V end loses 6 bases and the J end loses 5 bases, and a stretch of 13 bases separates them. The variable domain in full, with residues beyond the CDR3 obtained from the reference TRBV19 and TRBJ2-5 genes, is DGGITQSPKYLFRKEGQNVTLSCEQNLNHDAMYWYRQDPGQGLRLIYYSQIVNDFQKGDIAEGYSVSREKKESFPLTVTSAQKNPTAFYLCASSRTEWETQYFGPGTRLLVL.